A selection of T cell receptor beta chains follows, all from one sample in a study of T cell responses to AZD1222 COVID-19 vaccine. The protocol was immunoSEQ multiplex PCR, while the TCRdb copy is restricted to in-frame clones and leaves out a portion. There are tens of thousands of clones in the sample; around nine tenths occur only once, and 4.5% lies in the top ten. Here the sequenced sample was peripheral blood, taken on day 0 of MenACWY control vaccination. All receptors come from an adult in good health. The CDR3 runs from the conserved cysteine through the conserved F or W. The D gene is left open where the match is weak. The listing skips clone size in some rows; elsewhere it reads once, few, many or a size class.

TRBJ2-3,TRBV5-1,-,-,TGCGCCAGCAGCTTGGCCATGACCAGCACAGATACGCAGTATTTT,CASSLAMTSTDTQYF
TRBJ2-2,TRBV30,-,-,TGTGCCTGGAGTCCTAGTCCCGGGGAGCTGTTTTTT,CAWSPSPGELFF
TRBJ2-7,TRBV5-1,-,TRBD1,TGCGCCAGCAGCTCGGGACAGGGGGCTCTCGAGCAGTACTTC,CASSSGQGALEQYF
TRBJ2-5,TRBV9,-,-,TGTGCCAGCAGCATCGGGTCCCAAGAGACCCAGTACTTC,CASSIGSQETQYF
TRBJ1-6,TRBV18,-,-,TGTGCCAGCTCACCAGGGGTAGTGAATTCACCCCTCCACTTT,CASSPGVVNSPLHF
TRBJ1-6,TRBV6-5,-,TRBD1,TGTGCCAGCAGAGCAGGACAGGGGGCCTCGTACCTCCACTTT,CASRAGQGASYLHF
TRBJ2-5,TRBV15,-,-,TGTGCCACCAGCATGGGACACCAAGAGACCCAGTACTTC,CATSMGHQETQYF
TRBJ2-7,TRBV5-1,-,-,TGCGCCAGCAGCTTTGCGGGCGTCTCCTACGAGCAGTACTTC,CASSFAGVSYEQYF
TRBJ2-7,TRBV7-9,-,-,TGTGCCAGCGGGGGTTCGGGGACGGACTACGAGCAGTACTTC,CASGGSGTDYEQYF
TRBJ2-1,TRBV11-2,once,-,TGTGCCAGCAGCTCCCCACAGACTCCACTCTGGGAGGTCTTC,CASSSPQTPLWEVF
TRBJ1-1,TRBV20-1,-,-,TGCAGTGCCGATTTGAACACTGAAGCTTTCTTT,CSADLNTEAFF
TRBJ1-2,TRBV29-1,-,-,TGCAGCGTCTACACGGGGGGCTATGGCTACACCTTC,CSVYTGGYGYTF
TRBJ2-7,TRBV7-9,-,TRBD2,TGTGCCAGCAGCTACGGTGGGGGGGTCGACGAGCAGTACTTC,CASSYGGGVDEQYF